The table lists the clone carrying this T cell receptor (beta chain) with many counts. Its antigen is still unknown. The CDR3 is 16 amino acids. Germline loops: CDR1 SGDLS, CDR2 YYNGEE. V was clipped by 3 bases and J by 8 bases; unmatched bases: 10. This sample stems from a study of T cells in Graves' hyperthyroidism and ophthalmopathy. As for the study in general: Blood from the periphery was taken at initial diagnosis, before any treatment.

From RNA transcripts, TCR beta CDR3 regions were amplified. HTBI primers drove first-round RT-PCR of the TCR CDR3. TCRdb ran MiXCR on the multiplex PCR reads and lists one entry per CDR3 protein. The top ten clones hold 35% to 45% of a sample with approximately 400,000 distinct CDR3 sequences, under 20% of them seen once. The study's findings and limits: Clonotypes that were expanded in thyroid above 0.001 mostly appeared in blood too.

The chain carries TRBV9 and TRBJ1-4; 10 nucleotides match TRBD1. The sequenced sample was blood. This clonotype was sampled from a man aged 18-30 years with Graves' ophthalmopathy. DNA for the CDR3: TGTGCCAGCAGCGGTTCGACAGGGGGCGCGGGGGAAAAACTGTTTTTT. Translating gives CASSGSTGGAGEKLFF.